This T cell receptor beta chain derives from a study of tumor-infiltrating lymphocytes in primary liver carcinoma. Study in general: Every sample contained roughly 3.5 to 7.13 million productive TCRbeta reads, and these numbers were similar from one tissue type to another. Findings of the study overall: The study found tumor-adjacent and tumor-blood pairs overlapped less than tumor region pairs. Blood's top-250-clone fraction was significantly lower than that of tumors (p = 0.039). Top clones occupying all five tumor regions numbered only about 7-24%.

TCR beta cDNA came from around 500 ng total RNA, primed with a constant-region primer. TCR beta libraries came from three nested multiplex PCR rounds using slightly modified ARM-PCR. Each of the first two PCR rounds ran approximately 11 cycles with TRBV1-TRBV30 forward and C-beta reverse primers. MiXCR, applied by TCRdb to the multiplex PCR reads, yields one record per CDR3 protein. The data show some 110,000 distinct CDR3 sequences, around 60% seen once. Per the germline V gene, CDR1 is SNHLY and CDR2 is FYNNEI. CDR3 size: 13 residues. The source material, about 20-30 mg of unsorted bulk tissue, was used to co-extract RNA and DNA. On this clonotype: What it recognizes is unknown. One end of the junction varies from germline; a read error may be responsible.

The sequence was obtained from a woman aged 60 to 75 with primary liver carcinoma and hepatitis B virus infection. Sequencing was performed on liver tumor tissue from sampling region 3. Subset defined: tumor region T3, left-lateral pole. The chain employs TRBV2 and TRBJ2-7; 7 bases line up with TRBD1. The DNA for the CDR3 is TGTGCCAGCACCCCGGGACAGCTAACCGAGCAGGACTTC. It is translated as CASTPGQLTEQDF.